Reported below is one T cell receptor (beta chain). What it binds is not known. This sample stems from a study of T cell responses to AZD1222 COVID-19 vaccine. Clones were read by immunoSEQ multiplex PCR, and TCRdb kept only the in-frame ones, dropping some. The table records some 60,000 clones, approximately 80% of them present only once. General study points: Repertoires were obtained solely post-peak T cell response. Close to half of spike-specific TCRs reportedly recognize unmutated variant regions.

The material sequenced was peripheral blood, taken on day 0 of AZD1222 vaccination. This clonotype originated in an adult in good health.

The CDR3 sequence: CSPGGQYF. The CDR3, as DNA: TGCAGCCCGGGAGGGCAGTATTTT. The chain uses TRBV29-1 and TRBJ2-3; 7 nucleotides agree with TRBD2. CDR1 is SQVTM and CDR2 is ANQGSEA in the germline V gene. The CDR3 runs 8 residues. The V gene end was trimmed by 8 bases and the J gene end by 11 bases; junction bases not matched to a gene: 1.